One sample yielded the 9 T cell receptor beta chains listed below, sequenced in a study of brain T cells in children with intractable seizures. Only in-frame clones appear in the TCRdb table, and some are missing; sequencing was by immunoSEQ multiplex PCR. The repertoire holds tens of thousands of clones, with approximately 89% as singletons. The sequencing used peripheral blood, collected at surgery. Source of these receptors: a girl under 10 years old with Rasmussen encephalitis and intractable seizures.

This chain joins TRBV18 and TRBJ1-2; no clear D gene. Trimming took off 2 bases at V and 9 bases at J, with 10 bases between the two ends. The CDR3 has 12 amino acids. Germline V gene lookup returns CDR1 KGHSH and CDR2 LQKENI. CDR3 residues: CASSPDSFRYTF. CDR3 nucleotides: TGTGCCAGCTCACCAGACTCGTTTCGCTACACCTTC.

The V gene is TRBV5-5, the J gene TRBJ1-6; 7 nucleotides line up with TRBD1. The ends lost 4 bases at V and 0 bases at J; junction bases unmatched: 4. Germline loops: CDR1 SGHKS, CDR2 YYEKEE (reference sequence). This CDR3 has 16 residues. CDR3 nucleotide sequence: TGTGCCAGCAGCCGACAGGGAAGCTCCTATAATTCACCCCTCCACTTT. Protein: CASSRQGSSYNSPLHF.

The chain uses TRBV6-5 and TRBJ2-1; D is possibly TRBD2 (5 bases). V dropped 8 bases and J dropped 0 bases, with 11 bases sitting between them. CDR3 length equals 14 residues. Germline V gene lookup returns CDR1 MNHEY and CDR2 SVGAGI. CDR3 nucleotides: TGTGCCAGCGGTACTAGTCCCTCCTACAATGAGCAGTTCTTC. Translated, it gives CASGTSPSYNEQFF.

The rearrangement joins TRBV19 to TRBJ2-6; 9 bases fit TRBD1. CDR3 length equals 15 residues. Trimming at V came to 3 bases and at J to 13 bases, leaving 10 bases not matched to a gene. In germline, CDR1 is LNHDA, CDR2 SQIVND (reference sequence). CDR3 region: CASSIKTGTGYVLTF. The CDR3, as DNA: TGTGCCAGTAGTATCAAAACCGGGACAGGGTATGTCCTGACTTTC.

The chain joins TRBV10-2 to TRBJ1-2; weak D call: TRBD1 (6 bases). Trimming took off 6 bases at V and 2 bases at J, with 10 bases between the two ends. Germline V gene sequence: CDR1 WSHSY, CDR2 SAAADI. The CDR3 loop spans 13 amino acids. CDR3 nucleotide sequence: TGCGCCAGCAGCATAACAGGGAACTATGGCTACACCTTC. This codes for CASSITGNYGYTF.

The rearrangement uses TRBV7-2 and TRBJ1-2; D gene ambiguous. Trimming left V 2 bases short and J 4 bases short, with 17 bases between. CDR1 SGHTA and CDR2 FQGNSA come from the germline V gene. The CDR3 is 16 residues long. CDR3 nucleotides: TGTGCCAGCAGCTTAATCGAGGAAGGAGGCTCCTATGGCTACACCTTC. Its protein product is CASSLIEEGGSYGYTF.

The chain joins TRBV5-5 to TRBJ2-5; D is unresolved. Per the germline V gene, CDR1 is SGHKS and CDR2 is YYEKEE (reference sequence). The CDR3 extends over 12 amino acids. V lost 0 bases to trimming and J lost 5 bases, with 5 bases between them. The CDR3 here is CASSLVGETQYF. Written as DNA, the CDR3 is TGTGCCAGCAGCTTGGTCGGGGAGACCCAGTACTTC. The full variable domain, with the rest looked up from reference TRBV5-5 and TRBJ2-5, is DAGVTQSPTHLIKTRGQQVTLRCSPISGHKSVSWYQQVLGQGPQFIFQYYEKEERGRGNFPDRFSARQFPNYSSELNVNALLLGDSALYLCASSLVGETQYFGPGTRLLVL.

The chain employs TRBV6-1 and TRBJ2-3; no clear D. This CDR3 is 14 amino acids long. Germline CDR1 MNHNS, CDR2 SASEGT. With 1 base removed from V and 2 bases from J, the gap between germline ends came to 7 bases. CDR3 protein: CASSEGRPTDTQYF. The DNA of the CDR3 is TGTGCCAGCAGTGAAGGCCGACCCACAGATACGCAGTATTTT.

The J gene is TRBJ2-6, the V gene TRBV11-1; 9 bases align to TRBD1. CDR3 length: 16 amino acids. In germline, CDR1 is SGHAT, CDR2 FQDESV (reference sequence). The ends lost 5 bases at V and 2 bases at J; junction bases unmatched: 4. Here the CDR3 reads CASSPGTGTGANVLTF. DNA of the CDR3: TGTGCCAGCAGCCCCGGGACAGGGACTGGGGCCAACGTCCTGACTTTC.